This T cell receptor beta chain stems from a study of T cell responses to AZD1222 COVID-19 vaccine. On the study more broadly: Recipients boosted at about 4 weeks or about 12 weeks are pooled. Overall study results and limits: Reportedly, nearly half the spike-specific TCRs target unmutated variant regions. Along spike, vaccine-associated CD4 TCRs were found throughout, with dominance at 160-218 and 743-854. Donors, mostly white British, included more females; clonal diversity was possibly underestimated.

The CDR3 is made up of 14 amino acids. Germline V lookup: CDR1 LGHNA, CDR2 YSLEER. V shed 1 base and J shed 5 bases, with 10 bases lying between them. A note on this clone: The target antigen is unknown.

Sequencing used immunoSEQ multiplex PCR; TCRdb keeps in-frame clones, though not all of them. There are fewer than 110,000 clones in the sample; 70% to 90% occur only once, and 5.5% to 8.5% lies in the top ten. This chain links TRBV4-3 with TRBJ2-3, with TRBD2 as a possible D gene (6 bases). The sequence derives from an adult in good health. Specimen: peripheral blood, collected on day 0 of AZD1222 vaccination. CDR3 sequence reads: CASSQGAAGDTQYF. DNA of the CDR3: TGCGCCAGCAGCCAAGGGGCAGCGGGAGATACGCAGTATTTT.